These 30 T cell receptor beta chains were all obtained from the same sample, sequenced in a study of T cells in narcolepsy. This table comes from immunoSEQ multiplex PCR, and its TCRdb copy is limited to in-frame clones, with some not included. The repertoire has some 25,000 clones, roughly 85% of them found once; the top ten carry around 9.6%. Sequencing used memory (CD45RA-) CD4+ T cells from blood. The source of these receptors is a human donor in good health.

In nucleotides, the CDR3 is TGCAGCGTTCTAGGGGTCGTGGAGACCCAGTACTTC. Protein product: CSVLGVVETQYF. The chain recombines TRBV29-1 with TRBJ2-5; tentatively, D is TRBD1 (5 bases). CDR1 SQVTM and CDR2 ANQGSEA come from the germline V gene. V was trimmed by 5 bases and J by 5 bases, leaving 12 bases between them. The CDR3 is 12 amino acids.

This chain connects TRBV28 to TRBJ1-2; the match to TRBD1 covers 9 bases. Germline trimming cut 5 bases from V and 7 bases from J; bases unmatched to any gene: 5. The CDR3 runs to 13 residues. From germline, CDR1 is MDHEN and CDR2 SYDVKM. CDR3 protein: CASSLRQGVGYTF. CDR3 sequence (DNA): TGTGCCAGCAGTCTGCGACAGGGGGTTGGCTACACCTTC.

This chain's CDR3 is CASAPGTGRNTIYF. The CDR3 DNA follows: TGTGCCAGCGCACCCGGGACAGGACGAAACACCATATATTTT. This sequence joins TRBV28 and TRBJ1-3; 8 bases map to TRBD1. The germline gives CDR1 MDHEN, CDR2 SYDVKM. This CDR3 is built from 14 residues. J gave up 5 bases and V 8 bases, and 8 bases lay outside the gene matches.

V gene TRBV27 combines with J gene TRBJ1-5, with 8 bases lining up with TRBD1. Germline values: CDR1 MNHEY, CDR2 SMNVEV (reference sequence). The CDR3 runs 14 residues. J was trimmed by 7 bases and V by 4 bases; bases with no gene match: 6. The CDR3 loop reads CASSYTGGYQPQHF. CDR3 nucleotide sequence: TGTGCCAGCAGTTATACAGGGGGTTACCAGCCCCAGCATTTT.

The V and J genes are TRBV9 and TRBJ2-6; the D gene is possibly TRBD1 (5 bases). CDR1 and CDR2 from the germline V gene are SGDLS and YYNGEE. The CDR3 consists of 18 residues. The ends were cut back, 4 bases at V and 0 bases at J, with 17 bases in the middle. The CDR3 region has the DNA TGTGCCAGCAGCCCTCAGACAGTAACAGTCTCTGGGGCCAACGTCCTGACTTTC. This gives the protein CASSPQTVTVSGANVLTF.

This chain joins TRBV2 and TRBJ2-5; a weak D match, TRBD1 (5 bases). The CDR3 extends over 13 amino acids. Germline V lookup: CDR1 SNHLY, CDR2 FYNNEI. Trimming stripped 6 bases from V and 5 bases from J, with 13 bases between. CDR3: CASRPQGEETQYF. For the CDR3, the DNA is TGTGCCAGCAGGCCCCAGGGCGAGGAGACCCAGTACTTC.

This chain joins TRBV28 and TRBJ2-2, with TRBD1 identical over 12 bases. Unmatched junction bases numbered 11, after V lost 3 bases and J lost 9 bases. Germline loops: CDR1 MDHEN, CDR2 SYDVKM. The CDR3 has 17 residues. The CDR3 DNA follows: TGTGCCAGCAGTTTCAGGGGACAGGGGGCGTCCCAACGGGAGCTGTTTTTT. Translated, it gives CASSFRGQGASQRELFF.

The chain is built from TRBV2 and TRBJ1-4, with D hard to call. The V gene's germline CDR1 is SNHLY and CDR2 FYNNEI. The ends were cut back, 11 bases at V and 0 bases at J, with 10 bases in the middle. The CDR3 extends over 13 amino acids. DNA of the CDR3: TGTGCCGCCCGGGTCTCAACTAATGAAAAACTGTTTTTT. Its translation: CAARVSTNEKLFF.

The V gene is TRBV15, the J gene TRBJ2-1; D is unclear. Germline assignment: CDR1 LNHNV and CDR2 YYDKDF (reference sequence). The V and J ends lost 1 base and 0 bases respectively, with 13 bases between them. The CDR3 runs to 17 residues. The CDR3 nucleotides read TGTGCCACCAGCAGAGCCTCTCAAGTGAGCTCCTACAATGAGCAGTTCTTC. It codes for CATSRASQVSSYNEQFF.

This clone appeared a few times. The V and J genes are TRBV28 and TRBJ1-5, with 9 positions matching TRBD1. CDR3 length equals 16 residues. V gave up 5 bases and J gave up 6 bases; unmatched junction bases: 11. Germline assignment: CDR1 MDHEN and CDR2 SYDVKM. The DNA of the CDR3 is TGTGCCAGCAGTACACCAGCCGGGACAGGGATTCAGCCCCAGCATTTT. As protein: CASSTPAGTGIQPQHF.

J is TRBJ2-5 and V is TRBV11-1, with D possibly matching TRBD2 (5 bases). Trimming removed 3 bases at V and 1 base at J, with 12 bases between. CDR1 and CDR2 (germline): SGHAT, FQDESV (reference sequence). The CDR3 runs to 15 residues. The CDR3 protein is CASSFGSSTQETQYF. In DNA form, the CDR3 reads TGTGCCAGCAGCTTCGGCTCTAGCACCCAAGAGACCCAGTACTTC.

The chain employs TRBV21-1 and TRBJ2-1; TRBD2, the table's D call, lacks a check against the DNA. TRBV21-1 is annotated as a pseudogene. The CDR3 is 16 amino acids. The CDR3 coding sequence is TGTGCCAGCAGCAAACCTACTAGGGATTCCTACAATGAGCAGTTCTTC. Protein sequence: CASSKPTRDSYNEQFF.

The CDR3 protein is CAIRARTDNTEAFF. The DNA of the CDR3 is TGTGCCATCAGAGCCAGGACAGACAACACTGAAGCTTTCTTT. The rearrangement uses TRBV10-3 and TRBJ1-1, with D possibly TRBD1 on 6 matching bases. The CDR3 is 14 amino acids. Looked up from germline, CDR1 is ENHRY and CDR2 is SYGVKD. Deletions cut 6 bases from V and 2 bases from J, with 13 bases between.

This chain links TRBV7-6 with TRBJ1-2; D gene ambiguous. Germline V lookup: CDR1 SGHVS, CDR2 FNYEAQ. The length of the CDR3 is 8 residues. CDR3 loop: CARYGYTF. The CDR3 bases are TGTGCAAGGTACGGCTACACCTTC. Full variable domain (rest looked up from reference TRBV7-6 and TRBJ1-2): GAGVSQSPRYKVTKRGQDVALRCDPISGHVSLYWYRQALGQGPEFLTYFNYEAQQDKSGLPNDRFSAERPEGSISTLTIQRTEQRDSAMYRCARYGYTFGSGTRLTVV.

For the CDR3, the DNA is TGTGCCAGTAGACCGGGACAGGGATCGAGGTACGAGCAGTACTTC. Translation: CASRPGQGSRYEQYF. The chain carries TRBV27 and TRBJ2-7; 9 positions agree with TRBD1. Per the germline V gene, CDR1 is MNHEY and CDR2 is SMNVEV (reference sequence). V shed 9 bases, J shed 4 bases, and the junction held 13 bases outside the gene matches. The CDR3 is 15 residues long.

The rearrangement uses TRBV19 and TRBJ1-5; no clear D gene. Looked up from germline, CDR1 is LNHDA and CDR2 is SQIVND (reference sequence). The CDR3 sequence is 16 residues long. Trimming pared 9 bases from V and 7 bases from J, leaving 25 bases between. The CDR3: CASHRTRTVKGQPQHF. The CDR3 DNA reads as TGTGCCAGCCATCGAACCAGGACGGTCAAGGGACAGCCCCAGCATTTT. The variable domain in full, with the rest retrieved from reference TRBV19 and TRBJ1-5, is DGGITQSPKYLFRKEGQNVTLSCEQNLNHDAMYWYRQDPGQGLRLIYYSQIVNDFQKGDIAEGYSVSREKKESFPLTVTSAQKNPTAFYLCASHRTRTVKGQPQHFGDGTRLSIL.

In its sample, this clone was seen a few times. The V and J genes are TRBV5-8 and TRBJ2-3; maybe TRBD2 (6 bases). This CDR3 has 16 amino acids. Germline loops: CDR1 SGHTS, CDR2 YDEGEE. The ends were cut back, 4 bases at V and 2 bases at J, with 17 bases in the middle. The CDR3: CASSQAGRRATDTQYF. The CDR3 nucleotides read TGTGCCAGCAGCCAGGCGGGGCGGAGGGCCACAGATACGCAGTATTTT.

This chain connects TRBV5-1 to TRBJ2-3; the D call may be TRBD1 or TRBD2 (5 bases each). The CDR3 length is 14 residues. V dropped 5 bases and J dropped 5 bases, with 15 bases sitting between them. From germline, CDR1 is SGHRS and CDR2 YFSETQ. The CDR3 bases are TGCGCCAGCAGTTGGGGCCTAGCCGAAGATACGCAGTATTTT. Protein product: CASSWGLAEDTQYF.

The chain uses TRBV2 and TRBJ2-5; 13 bases line up with TRBD2. The CDR3 is 16 residues long. The V and J ends lost 6 bases and 7 bases, in that order; junction bases with no gene match: 11. In germline, CDR1 is SNHLY, CDR2 FYNNEI. CDR3: CASRDHGLAGAGTQYF. CDR3 nucleotides: TGTGCCAGCAGGGACCACGGACTAGCGGGAGCTGGGACCCAGTACTTC. Based on the CDR3 plus reference TRBV2 and TRBJ2-5, the full variable domain is EPEVTQTPSHQVTQMGQEVILRCVPISNHLYFYWYRQILGQKVEFLVSFYNNEISEKSEIFDDQFSVERPDGSNFTLKIRSTKLEDSAMYFCASRDHGLAGAGTQYFGPGTRLLVL.

In the case of this clone: Other nucleotide sequences in the sample specify the same CDR3. The CDR3 DNA sequence: TGTGCCAGCAGTTTAGGTGGGTCGACTAACTATGGCTACACCTTC. Protein product: CASSLGGSTNYGYTF. The V call is TRBV28, the J call TRBJ1-2, with D uncertain. With 2 bases removed from V and 0 bases from J, the gap between germline ends came to 10 bases. CDR1 is MDHEN, CDR2 SYDVKM, per germline. CDR3 length equals 15 residues.

Comment on this clone: In the same sample, other DNA sequences code for this CDR3. The V call is TRBV6-5, the J call TRBJ2-3; 9 positions match TRBD1. Germline V gene data show CDR1 as MNHEY and CDR2 as SVGAGI. After removal of 6 bases from V and 3 bases from J, the junction contained 7 bases not matched to a gene. The CDR3 sequence is 15 residues long. The CDR3 DNA reads as TGTGCCAGCAGCCGACAGGGGGTTTGGACAGATACGCAGTATTTT. Translating gives CASSRQGVWTDTQYF.

The chain joins TRBV11-2 to TRBJ2-7, with D possibly being TRBD1 or TRBD2 (6 bases each). V was shortened by 0 bases and J by 2 bases, with 14 bases between the two germline ends. Germline V gene data show CDR1 as SGHAT and CDR2 as FQNNGV. The CDR3 is made up of 16 amino acids. The CDR3 spells CASSLDGGQPPYEQYF. The CDR3 nucleotides are TGTGCCAGCAGCTTAGACGGGGGACAACCCCCCTACGAGCAGTACTTC. The full variable domain, rest sourced from reference TRBV11-2 and TRBJ2-7, is EAGVAQSPRYKIIEKRQSVAFWCNPISGHATLYWYQQILGQGPKLLIQFQNNGVVDDSQLPKDRFSAERLKGVDSTLKIQPAKLEDSAVYLCASSLDGGQPPYEQYFGPGTRLTVT.

The chain joins TRBV18 to TRBJ1-2, with D uncertain. CDR3 length: 13 amino acids. The V gene's germline CDR1 is KGHSH and CDR2 LQKENI. V was shortened by 6 bases and J by 4 bases, with 12 bases between the two germline ends. For the CDR3, the DNA is TGTGCCAGCTCCCCCCCAGCCCCCTATGGCTACACCTTC. Protein sequence: CASSPPAPYGYTF.

The chain is built from TRBV6-5 and TRBJ1-2; no firm D call. The germline V and J ends were trimmed by 6 bases and 3 bases, with 11 bases remaining between them. Germline CDR1 reads MNHEY; CDR2 reads SVGAGI. This CDR3 spans 13 amino acids. This chain's CDR3 is CASSRDSYYGYTF. The CDR3 DNA reads TGTGCCAGCAGCCGCGACTCCTACTATGGCTACACCTTC.

This clone was seen a single time. The chain has TRBV27 and TRBJ2-1, with 7 bases aligning to TRBD2. With V trimmed by 11 bases and J by 2 bases, 9 bases remained unmatched. The germline CDR1 and CDR2 sequences are MNHEY and SMNVEV (reference sequence). This CDR3 contains 14 residues. CDR3 DNA sequence: TGTGCCGGGGCCAGGCTAGCGGCCTACAATGAGCAGTTCTTC. Protein product: CAGARLAAYNEQFF.

The genes are TRBV6-5 and TRBJ1-2, with TRBD1 as a possible D gene (5 bases). The germline V gene encodes CDR1 MNHEY and CDR2 SVGAGI. The CDR3 totals 14 residues. V was shortened by 6 bases and J by 8 bases, with 19 bases between the two germline ends. This CDR3 is CASRTAEPGGGYTF. The CDR3 DNA is TGTGCCAGCAGAACAGCTGAACCGGGGGGGGGCTACACCTTC.

About this clone: Other DNA variants within this sample encode the same CDR3. The chain combines TRBV30 with TRBJ1-5; D might be TRBD1 (5 bases). The CDR3 contains 15 residues. Germline CDR1 and CDR2: GTSNPN and SVGIG (reference sequence). Trimming cost V 0 bases and J 2 bases, with 11 bases left between them. The CDR3 spells CAWSVMGGGNQPQHF. DNA of the CDR3: TGTGCCTGGAGTGTAATGGGGGGTGGCAATCAGCCCCAGCATTTT. The variable domain in full, with the rest retrieved from reference TRBV30 and TRBJ1-5, is SQTIHQWPATLVQPVGSPLSLECTVEGTSNPNLYWYRQAAGRGLQLLFYSVGIGQISSEVPQNLSASRPQDRQFILSSKKLLLSDSGFYLCAWSVMGGGNQPQHFGDGTRLSIL.

The chain employs TRBV2 and TRBJ2-3, with 10 bases aligning to TRBD2. The CDR3 consists of 18 residues. V lost 0 bases, J lost 4 bases, and 10 bases stayed unmatched. Germline V gene sequence: CDR1 SNHLY, CDR2 FYNNEI. The CDR3 DNA reads as TGTGCCAGCAGTGAAGCGTTTGGGTCTAGCGGGAGCCCAGATACGCAGTATTTT. It encodes CASSEAFGSSGSPDTQYF.

The chain couples TRBV28 to TRBJ2-3; a weak D match, TRBD2 (7 bases). CDR1 and CDR2 from the germline V gene are MDHEN and SYDVKM. The V end lost 3 bases, the J end lost 5 bases, and 18 bases lay between the germline ends. The CDR3 length is 16 residues. Here the CDR3 DNA reads TGTGCCAGCAGTTTCCGGGGGGCTAGGATCCTAGATACGCAGTATTTT. It is translated as CASSFRGARILDTQYF.

V is TRBV5-1 and J is TRBJ2-1, with 11 bases fitting TRBD2. Germline V CDR1 and CDR2: SGHRS, YFSETQ. V lost 5 bases to trimming and J lost 5 bases; unmatched junction nucleotides: 3. The CDR3 runs 14 residues. The chain's CDR3 is CASRLGLADNEQFF. DNA of the CDR3: TGCGCCAGCAGACTGGGACTAGCGGACAATGAGCAGTTCTTC.